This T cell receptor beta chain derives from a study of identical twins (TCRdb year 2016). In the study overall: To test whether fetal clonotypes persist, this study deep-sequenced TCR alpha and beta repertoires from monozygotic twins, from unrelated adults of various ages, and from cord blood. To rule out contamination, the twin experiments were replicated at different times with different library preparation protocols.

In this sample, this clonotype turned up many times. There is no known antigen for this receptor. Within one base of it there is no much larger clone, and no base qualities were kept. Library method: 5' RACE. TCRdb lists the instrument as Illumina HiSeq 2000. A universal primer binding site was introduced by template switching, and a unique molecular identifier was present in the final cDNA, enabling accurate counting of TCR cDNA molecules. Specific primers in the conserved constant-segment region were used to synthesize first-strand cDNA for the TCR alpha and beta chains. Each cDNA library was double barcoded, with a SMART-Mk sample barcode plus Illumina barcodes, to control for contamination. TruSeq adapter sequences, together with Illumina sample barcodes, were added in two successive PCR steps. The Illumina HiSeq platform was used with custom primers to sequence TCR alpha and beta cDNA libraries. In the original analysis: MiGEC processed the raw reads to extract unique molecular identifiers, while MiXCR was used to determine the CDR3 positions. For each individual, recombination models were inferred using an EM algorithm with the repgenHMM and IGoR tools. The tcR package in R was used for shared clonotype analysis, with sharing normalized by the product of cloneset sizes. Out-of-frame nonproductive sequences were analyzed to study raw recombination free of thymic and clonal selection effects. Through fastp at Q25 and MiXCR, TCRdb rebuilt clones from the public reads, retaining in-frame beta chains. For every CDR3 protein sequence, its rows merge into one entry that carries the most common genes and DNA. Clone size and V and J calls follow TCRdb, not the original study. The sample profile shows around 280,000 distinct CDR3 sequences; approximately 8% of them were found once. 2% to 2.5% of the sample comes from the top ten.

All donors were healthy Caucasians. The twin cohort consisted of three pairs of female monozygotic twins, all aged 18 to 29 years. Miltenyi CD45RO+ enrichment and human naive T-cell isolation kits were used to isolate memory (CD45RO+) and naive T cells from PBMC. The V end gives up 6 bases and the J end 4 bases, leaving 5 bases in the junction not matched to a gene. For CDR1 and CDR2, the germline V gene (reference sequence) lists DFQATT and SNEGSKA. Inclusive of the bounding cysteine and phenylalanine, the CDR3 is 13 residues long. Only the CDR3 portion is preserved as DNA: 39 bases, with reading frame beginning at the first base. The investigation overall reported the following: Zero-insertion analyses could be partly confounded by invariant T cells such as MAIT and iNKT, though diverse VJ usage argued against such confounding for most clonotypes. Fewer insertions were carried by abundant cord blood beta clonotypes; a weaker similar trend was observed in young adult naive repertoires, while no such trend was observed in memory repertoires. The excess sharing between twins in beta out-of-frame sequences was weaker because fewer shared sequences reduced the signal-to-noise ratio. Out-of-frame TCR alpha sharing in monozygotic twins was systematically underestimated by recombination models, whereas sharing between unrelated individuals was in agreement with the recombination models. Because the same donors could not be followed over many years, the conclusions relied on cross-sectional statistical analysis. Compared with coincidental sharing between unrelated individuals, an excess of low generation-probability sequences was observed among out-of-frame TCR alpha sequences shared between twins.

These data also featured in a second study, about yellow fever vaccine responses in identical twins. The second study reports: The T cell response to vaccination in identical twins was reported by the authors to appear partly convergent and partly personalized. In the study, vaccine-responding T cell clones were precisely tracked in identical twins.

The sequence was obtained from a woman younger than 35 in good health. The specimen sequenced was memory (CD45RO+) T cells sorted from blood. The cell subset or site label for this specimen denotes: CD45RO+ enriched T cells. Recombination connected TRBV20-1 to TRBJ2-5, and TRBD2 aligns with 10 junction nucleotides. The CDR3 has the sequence CSAQRTSGETQYF. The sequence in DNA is TGCAGTGCACAGAGGACTAGCGGAGAGACCCAGTACTTC.